Following are 20 T cell receptor beta chains from one sample sequenced in a study of blood T cells in healthy people across ages. Together with a sample-barcoded 5' primer, a J-beta primer mix was included in a second PCR lasting about 7 to 12 cycles. From the 5' RACE reads, TCRdb called clonotypes with MiXCR, one entry per CDR3 protein. The sample comprises 890,000 or so distinct CDR3 sequences, roughly 60% of which are singletons, and 25% to 35% rests with the top ten. Sequenced sample: blood. The receptors originated from a man younger than 40 in good health.

The chain recombines TRBV12-3 or TRBV12-4 with TRBJ2-3; the D is unclear. This CDR3 comprises 15 residues. V lost 0 bases and J lost 15, with 22 bases in between. The CDR3 loop reads CASSLARAGTDMQYF. CDR3 in DNA: TGTGCCAGCAGTTTAGCTCGGGCCGGCACAGATATGCAATATTTT.

The sample holds one count of this clonotype. The gene calls are TRBV3-1 and TRBJ1-2; TRBD1 aligns across 7 bases. The germline V gene encodes CDR1 LGHDT and CDR2 YNNKEL (reference sequence). Germline trimming cut 0 bases from V and 4 bases from J; bases unmatched to any gene: 5. This CDR3 has 15 amino acids. This CDR3 is CASSQDRQGVYGYTF. CDR3 coding DNA: TGTGCCAGCAGCCAAGATAGGCAGGGGGTCTATGGCTACACCTTC.

The chain combines TRBV5-1 with TRBJ2-2; a possible D gene is TRBD1 (6 bases). This CDR3 has 15 amino acids. V gave up 2 bases and J gave up 4 bases, with 12 bases separating them. Germline V lookup: CDR1 SGHRS, CDR2 YFSETQ. The CDR3 sequence is CASSFSGRGTGELFF. The CDR3 DNA reads TGCGCCAGCAGCTTTTCGGGCAGGGGCACCGGGGAGCTGTTTTTT.

This clonotype showed up many times. The CDR3 DNA follows: TGCAGTGCTAGGCCGGGACTATTCACAGATACGCAGTATTTT. Its translation: CSARPGLFTDTQYF. The chain carries TRBV20-1 and TRBJ2-3; 7 positions match TRBD2. Germline V gene sequence: CDR1 DFQATT, CDR2 SNEGSKA (reference sequence). This CDR3 region has 14 residues. J lost 2 bases, V lost 3 bases, and 5 bases had no gene match.

This chain connects TRBV4-1 to TRBJ2-7; the match to TRBD1 covers 7 bases. Germline trimming cut 5 bases from V and 3 bases from J; bases unmatched to any gene: 4. The germline V gene encodes CDR1 MGHRA and CDR2 YSYEKL. The CDR3 contains 13 residues. CDR3 DNA: TGCGCCAGCAGCATCGACAGGGACTACGAGCAGTACTTC. Protein: CASSIDRDYEQYF.

The rearrangement joins TRBV20-1 to TRBJ2-3; unclear D gene. V dropped 0 bases and J dropped 2 bases, with 18 bases sitting between them. Germline V gene lookup returns CDR1 DFQATT and CDR2 SNEGSKA (reference sequence). CDR3 length equals 17 residues. The CDR3 DNA reads TGCAGTGCTAGAGATCTTGGGCGGCGACGAGACACAGATACGCAGTATTTT. It yields the protein CSARDLGRRRDTDTQYF.

V and J are TRBV3-1 and TRBJ2-4, with 7 bases that match TRBD2. The J call may be faulty, since TRBJ2-7 better matches the DNA end. CDR1 is LGHDT and CDR2 is YNNKEL in the germline V gene (reference sequence). The CDR3 loop spans 14 amino acids. CDR3 sequence reads: CASSQVGGSHEQYF. The CDR3 DNA reads as TGTGCCAGCAGCCAAGTTGGCGGGAGCCACGAGCAGTACTTC.

The chain is built from TRBV13 and TRBJ1-2, with a weak D call TRBD1 (5 bases). The ends were cut back, 4 bases at V and 2 bases at J, with 11 bases in the middle. CDR3 length: 14 amino acids. Germline CDR1 is PRHDT and CDR2 is FYEKMQ (reference sequence). CDR3 protein: CASSSLRVNYGYTF. Written as DNA, the CDR3 is TGTGCCAGCAGCTCCCTCAGGGTGAACTATGGCTACACCTTC.

V is TRBV20-1 and J is TRBJ2-7, with TRBD2 matching 8 bases. The CDR3 is made up of 16 amino acids. Germline loops: CDR1 DFQATT, CDR2 SNEGSKA (reference sequence). V gave up 3 bases and J gave up 2 bases; unmatched junction bases: 12. CDR3 in amino acids: CSASPRVRGVAYEQYF. The CDR3 bases are TGCAGTGCTAGTCCCAGGGTGCGGGGGGTCGCCTACGAGCAGTACTTC.

The chain uses TRBV28 and TRBJ2-5; no clear D. The end of the DNA aligns better with TRBJ2-7, so the J call may be wrong. CDR1 is MDHEN and CDR2 is SYDVKM in the germline V gene. The CDR3 loop spans 14 amino acids. CDR3 in amino acids: CASSLSGFSNEQYF. DNA of the CDR3: TGTGCCAGCAGTTTGTCCGGGTTCAGCAACGAGCAGTACTTC.

J is TRBJ2-7 and V is TRBV4-2, with 7 positions matching TRBD2. V gave up 2 bases and J gave up 1 base; unmatched junction bases: 5. Germline V gene lookup returns CDR1 LGHNA and CDR2 YNFKEQ. There are 15 residues in the CDR3. The CDR3 nucleotides are TGTGCCAGCAGCCAATTCCCTAGCGGTTCCTACGAGCAGTACTTC. Its translation is CASSQFPSGSYEQYF.

The chain carries TRBV20-1 and TRBJ2-3; 7 bases are shared with TRBD1. Per germline, CDR1 DFQATT and CDR2 SNEGSKA (reference sequence). The trim removed 6 bases at V and 5 bases at J, leaving 14 bases unmatched. The CDR3 extends over 15 amino acids. The CDR3 region has the DNA TGCAGTGCCCTACGCGCGACAGGGACAAGAGATACGCAGTATTTT. Translation gives CSALRATGTRDTQYF.

The chain has TRBV5-6 and TRBJ2-7, with D possibly being TRBD2 (6 bases). V was cut by 3 bases and J by 2 bases, with 12 bases left in between. The length of the CDR3 is 14 residues. The germline CDR1 and CDR2 sequences are SGHDT and YYEEEE. The CDR3 loop is CASSSGLQTYEQYF. The CDR3 DNA is TGTGCCAGCAGCTCGGGACTTCAAACCTACGAGCAGTACTTC.

About this clonotype: Germline is not matched at one junction end, which may reflect a read error. For the CDR3, the DNA is TGTGCCGGCAGCCAGCGGACAGGGGGCCGGACCGGGGAGCTGTTTTTT. It codes for CAGSQRTGGRTGELFF. V gene TRBV7-2 combines with J gene TRBJ2-2; 11 bases line up with TRBD1. CDR3 length: 16 amino acids. Germline CDR1 is SGHTA and CDR2 is FQGNSA.

DNA of the CDR3: TGCAGCGTTGAGTATACAGGGATCGGAACTGAAGCTTTCTTT. It specifies CSVEYTGIGTEAFF. The V and J genes are TRBV29-1 and TRBJ1-1; D may be TRBD1 (6 bases). The CDR3 extends over 14 amino acids. Between the trimmed V and J ends, which lost 3 bases and 5 bases, there was a span of 16 bases. CDR1 and CDR2 (germline): SQVTM, ANQGSEA.

The chain carries TRBV2 and TRBJ2-7; either TRBD1 or TRBD2 may fit D (5 bases each). CDR3 length equals 13 residues. The germline gives CDR1 SNHLY, CDR2 FYNNEI. Trimming cost V 3 bases and J 3 bases, with 9 bases left between them. Here the CDR3 DNA reads TGTGCCAGCAGTGAGGGGGTCAACTACGAGCAGTACTTC. It encodes CASSEGVNYEQYF.

There are a few counts of this clonotype. V is TRBV7-2 and J is TRBJ2-7; TRBD2 is a possible D gene (7 bases). V dropped 1 base and J dropped 3 bases, with 16 bases sitting between them. The CDR3 contains 16 residues. Germline-derived CDR1 and CDR2 are SGHTA and FQGNSA. The DNA of the CDR3 is TGTGCCAGCAGCTTAGACGGCGGGGGCCTTGTCTACGAGCAGTACTTC. Its protein is CASSLDGGGLVYEQYF.

The chain is built from TRBV29-1 and TRBJ1-5, with D possibly being TRBD1 (5 bases). The germline V and J ends were trimmed by 6 bases and 0 bases, with 12 bases remaining between them. In germline, CDR1 is SQVTM, CDR2 ANQGSEA. This CDR3 comprises 14 residues. CDR3 sequence reads: CSVATGDSNQPQHF. The CDR3 nucleotides are TGCAGCGTAGCTACAGGCGATAGCAATCAGCCCCAGCATTTT.

V and J are TRBV6-4 and TRBJ2-3, with 14 bases identical to TRBD2. This CDR3 spans 17 amino acids. CDR1 and CDR2 (germline): MRHNA, SNTAGT. The junction had 3 bases not matched to a gene; V was cut back by 2 bases and J by 2 bases. Written as DNA, the CDR3 is TGTGCCAGCAGTGACGGGACTAGCGGGGGTTTCACAGATACGCAGTATTTT. Translation gives CASSDGTSGGFTDTQYF.

This clonotype was picked up one time. The junction and the germline gene differ at one end; a read error may be behind it. The chain couples TRBV12-3 or TRBV12-4 to TRBJ2-5, with D possibly TRBD2 on 5 matching bases. This CDR3 contains 14 residues. CDR3 in DNA: TGTACCAGCAGTTCCTCGGGAAGTCAAGAGACCCAGTACTTC. Translation: CTSSSSGSQETQYF.